This record concerns one T cell receptor beta chain sequence. This clonotype has a single count. Its antigen is not yet known. No base-level quality is on record; no much larger clone is a single base apart. Receptor libraries were prepared by 5' RACE. Sequenced using an Illumina HiSeq 2500. The second PCR ran for about 6 to 12 cycles and used a J-beta primer mix along with a sample-barcoded 5' primer. A unique molecular identifier was introduced onto each TCR beta cDNA molecule by a template-switch 5' adaptor carrying 12 random nucleotides. Each sample yielded at least 3 million CDR3-containing paired-end reads. The Mint cDNA synthesis kit, primed by a TRBC-specific oligonucleotide, was used to synthesize first-strand cDNA from all RNA. Following uracil-DNA glycosylase treatment, all cDNA underwent a first 18-cycle PCR with the universal primers M1SS and BC2_uni_R. Turning to the authors' computational methods: Normalization of each sample was performed by random selection of 1 million high-quality reads, each carrying a distinct molecular identifier. Instead of being binned into consensus sequences, reads with shared molecular identifiers were discarded. MiTCR, with a Q25 quality threshold and the strictest error-elimination algorithm, was used for CDR3 identification, clonotype clustering and error correction. A nonparametric unseen species model using Euler transformation provided a lower-bound estimate of total TCR beta diversity. The public reads were reprocessed in TCRdb via fastp at Q25 and MiXCR, keeping in-frame beta chains. Every entry covers one CDR3 protein and lists the most common genes and DNA from its rows. The V and J calls were not made by the authors but by TCRdb's processing. A total of roughly 2 million distinct CDR3 sequences appear in this sample, less than 50% of them only once. The top ten constitute less than 2.5% of the sample.

These data come from a study of blood T cells in healthy people across ages (dated by TCRdb to between 2014 and 2017). Describing the broader study: In model experiments, template switching captured about one uniquely barcoded TCR beta cDNA molecule for every two T cells. Four age groups were formed from the donors: young (average approximately 15 years), middle-aged (around 40), aged (around 62) and long-lived (less than 85). The study analyzed two additional independent replicas of 1 million unique cDNA reads from the same blood draw for two donors, one aged 18 to 30 and one aged 80 or older. The study measured age-related changes in TCR beta repertoire diversity using deep sequencing normalized with unique cDNA molecular identifiers. To avoid experimental bias, donors of different ages were randomly spread across the sequencing lanes. Broad study findings and their caveats: Observed TCR beta diversity per million T cells fell roughly linearly with age, and a significant reduction was already apparent by age roughly 40. The CMV infection status of donors was not known, potentially confounding age-related changes in expanded clonotypes. Since profiling was done on bulk unsorted PBMCs, naive and antigen-experienced compartments could not be conclusively compared. Observed TCR beta diversity correlated strongly with the percentage of naive T cells measured by flow cytometry. The long-lived group showed more naive CD4+ T cells, fewer expanded clones and increased TCR diversity than the aged group, suggesting age selection. Estimates of total diversity based on one million sequenced T cells were regarded as lower bounds and as underestimates.

The roughly 38 donors, aged roughly 6 to 100 years, were systemically healthy Caucasian individuals from Russia. Each donor gave ten milliliters of peripheral blood, drawn into EDTA-treated Vacutainer tubes. Ficoll-Paque density-gradient centrifugation was used to isolate PBMCs, with at least 6 million per sample. Total RNA was extracted from PBMCs with Trizol reagent, with at least 6 micrograms obtained per sample. Naive CD45RAhigh/CD27high T cell percentages were measured by flow cytometry on a PBMC aliquot from every donor. The junction shows trimming of 2 bases on V and 9 bases on J, and the gene matches do not reach 7 bases of it. Including cysteine and phenylalanine, the CDR3 has 14 amino acids. Solely the CDR3 DNA is kept, with 42 bases framed from the first base. The germline V gene (reference sequence) supplies CDR1 DFQATT and CDR2 SNEGSKA.

This clonotype was sampled from a woman in her thirties or forties in good health. Sequenced sample: blood. Recombination connected TRBV20-1 to TRBJ1-1, with 12 junctional bases fitting TRBD1. The DNA sequence follows: TGCAGTGCTAGATTGCCGGGACAGGGGGCTAAAGCTTTCTTT. Translated, it gives CSARLPGQGAKAFF.